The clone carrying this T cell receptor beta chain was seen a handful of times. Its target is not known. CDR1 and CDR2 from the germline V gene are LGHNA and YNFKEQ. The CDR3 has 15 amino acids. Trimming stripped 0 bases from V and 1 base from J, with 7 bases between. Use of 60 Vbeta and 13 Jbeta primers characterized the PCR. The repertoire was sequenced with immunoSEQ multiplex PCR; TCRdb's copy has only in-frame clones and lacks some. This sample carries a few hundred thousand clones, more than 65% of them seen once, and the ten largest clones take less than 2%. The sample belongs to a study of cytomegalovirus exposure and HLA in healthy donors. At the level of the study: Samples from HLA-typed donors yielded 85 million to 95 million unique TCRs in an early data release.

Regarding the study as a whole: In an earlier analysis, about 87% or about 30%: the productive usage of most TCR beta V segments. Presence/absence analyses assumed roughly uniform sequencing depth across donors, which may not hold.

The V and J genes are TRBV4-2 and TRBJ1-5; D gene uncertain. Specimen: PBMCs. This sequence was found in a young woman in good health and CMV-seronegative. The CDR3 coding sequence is TGTGCCAGCAGCCAAGATTTCCAGAGCAATCAGCCCCAGCATTTT. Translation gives CASSQDFQSNQPQHF.